Sequencing of this TCR beta chain was carried out in a study of blood T cell repertoires in COVID-19. The age range of participants was 18 to 89 years, with residence in about two dozen US areas. Clinical history reported by participants formed the basis on which cohorts were assigned. Original handling: Researchers report that nucleated cell counts were estimated from reference gene primer amplification. Profiling relied on immunoSEQ multiplex PCR, and the TCRdb table lists in-frame clones only, not all of them. Clone size and the V and J calls come from that table; the DNA yielded D and trimming. Among about 400,000 clones, 70% to 90% were seen once, and the ten largest hold about 2.1%. The germline V gene encodes CDR1 LGHNA and CDR2 YNFKEQ. V shed 2 bases and J shed 0 bases, with 11 bases lying between them. CDR3 size: 16 residues.

Sequenced: PBMCs or T cells enriched from blood (not recorded which). J is TRBJ2-1 and V is TRBV4-2; the D gene is possibly TRBD2 (6 bases). This TCR was sampled from a woman between 18 and 29 years old with acute COVID-19. CDR3 sequence reads: CASSQLAKSSYNEQFF. CDR3 sequence (DNA): TGTGCCAGCAGCCAACTAGCGAAGAGCTCCTACAATGAGCAGTTCTTC.